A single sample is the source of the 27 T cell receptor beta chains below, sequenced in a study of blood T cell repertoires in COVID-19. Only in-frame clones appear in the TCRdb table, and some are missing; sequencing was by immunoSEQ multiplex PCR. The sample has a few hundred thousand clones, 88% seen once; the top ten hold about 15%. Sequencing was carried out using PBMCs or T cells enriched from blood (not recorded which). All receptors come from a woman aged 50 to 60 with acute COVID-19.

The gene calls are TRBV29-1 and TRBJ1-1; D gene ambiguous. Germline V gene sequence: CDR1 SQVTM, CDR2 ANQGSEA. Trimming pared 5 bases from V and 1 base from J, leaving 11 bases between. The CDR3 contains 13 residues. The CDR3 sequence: CSVNTFSNTEAFF. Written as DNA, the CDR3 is TGCAGCGTTAACACCTTCTCGAACACTGAAGCTTTCTTT.

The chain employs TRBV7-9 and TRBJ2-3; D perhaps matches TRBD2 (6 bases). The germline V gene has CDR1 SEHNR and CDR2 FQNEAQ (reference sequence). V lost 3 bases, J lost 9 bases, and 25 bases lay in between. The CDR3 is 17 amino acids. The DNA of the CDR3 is TGTGCCAGCAGCTTCCCTCTCTTAGCGGACCCTCGGGTGACGCAGTATTTT. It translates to CASSFPLLADPRVTQYF.

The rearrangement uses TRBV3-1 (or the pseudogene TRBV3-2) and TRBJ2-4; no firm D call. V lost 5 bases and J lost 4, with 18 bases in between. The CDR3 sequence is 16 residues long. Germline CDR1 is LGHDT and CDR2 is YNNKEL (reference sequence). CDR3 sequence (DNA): TGTGCCAGCAGCGACCACTACCCCTCGTGGAAAAACATTCAGTACTTC. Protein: CASSDHYPSWKNIQYF.

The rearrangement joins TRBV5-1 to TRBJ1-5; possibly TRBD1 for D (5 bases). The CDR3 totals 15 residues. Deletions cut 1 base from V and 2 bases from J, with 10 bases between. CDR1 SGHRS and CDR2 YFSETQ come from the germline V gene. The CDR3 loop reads CASSLTGVRNQPQHF. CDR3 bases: TGCGCCAGCAGCTTGACAGGTGTTCGCAATCAGCCCCAGCATTTT. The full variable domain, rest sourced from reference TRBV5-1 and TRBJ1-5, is KAGVTQTPRYLIKTRGQQVTLSCSPISGHRSVSWYQQTPGQGLQFLFEYFSETQRNKGNFPGRFSGRQFSNSRSEMNVSTLELGDSALYLCASSLTGVRNQPQHFGDGTRLSIL.

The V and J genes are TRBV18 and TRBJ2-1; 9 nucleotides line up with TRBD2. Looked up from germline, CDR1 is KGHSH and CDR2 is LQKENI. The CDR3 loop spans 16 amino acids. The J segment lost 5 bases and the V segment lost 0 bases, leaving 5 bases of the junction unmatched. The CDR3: CASSPPVAGADNEQFF. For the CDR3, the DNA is TGTGCCAGCTCACCACCGGTAGCGGGAGCTGACAATGAGCAGTTCTTC. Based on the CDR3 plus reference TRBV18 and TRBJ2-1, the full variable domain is NAGVMQNPRHLVRRRGQEARLRCSPMKGHSHVYWYRQLPEEGLKFMVYLQKENIIDESGMPKERFSAEFPKEGPSILRIQQVVRGDSAAYFCASSPPVAGADNEQFFGPGTRLTVL.

The CDR3 here is CASSFLGQGPSYEQYF. DNA of the CDR3: TGTGCCAGCAGTTTCCTCGGACAGGGCCCCTCCTACGAGCAGTACTTC. The gene calls are TRBV28 and TRBJ2-7, with TRBD1 identical over 8 bases. The junction had 7 bases not matched to a gene; V was cut back by 3 bases and J by 0 bases. CDR1 is MDHEN and CDR2 is SYDVKM in the germline V gene. This CDR3 is 16 amino acids long.

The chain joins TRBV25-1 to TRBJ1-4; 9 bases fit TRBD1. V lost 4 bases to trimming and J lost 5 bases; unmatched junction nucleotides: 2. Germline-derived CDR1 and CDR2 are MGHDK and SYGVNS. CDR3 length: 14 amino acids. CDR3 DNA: TGTGCCAGCAGTGTTGGGACAGGGAATGAAAAACTGTTTTTT. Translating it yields CASSVGTGNEKLFF.

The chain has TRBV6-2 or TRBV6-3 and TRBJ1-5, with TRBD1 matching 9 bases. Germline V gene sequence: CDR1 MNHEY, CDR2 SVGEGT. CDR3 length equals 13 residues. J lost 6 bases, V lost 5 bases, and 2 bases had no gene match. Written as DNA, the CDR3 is TGTGCCAGCAGTCGGGACAGGGCTCAGCCCCAGCATTTT. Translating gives CASSRDRAQPQHF.

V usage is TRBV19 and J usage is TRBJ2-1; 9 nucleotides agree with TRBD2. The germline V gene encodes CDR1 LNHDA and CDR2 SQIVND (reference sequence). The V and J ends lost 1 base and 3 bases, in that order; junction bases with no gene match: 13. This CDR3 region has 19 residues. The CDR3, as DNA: TGTGCCAGTAGTATAGGAGGTGGGGTAGCGGGAGCTCGCTACAATGAGCAGTTCTTC. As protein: CASSIGGGVAGARYNEQFF.

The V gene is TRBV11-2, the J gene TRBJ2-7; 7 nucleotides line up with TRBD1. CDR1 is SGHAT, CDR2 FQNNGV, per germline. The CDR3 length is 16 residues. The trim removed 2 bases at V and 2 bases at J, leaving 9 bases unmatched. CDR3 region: CASSLLGGSSTYEQYF. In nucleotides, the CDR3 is TGTGCCAGCAGCTTATTAGGGGGCAGCTCCACCTACGAGCAGTACTTC.

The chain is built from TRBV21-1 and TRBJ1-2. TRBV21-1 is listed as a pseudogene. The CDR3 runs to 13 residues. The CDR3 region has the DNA TGTGCCAGCAGCAACCCCCTTCGGGGGGGCTACACCTTC. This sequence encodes CASSNPLRGGYTF.

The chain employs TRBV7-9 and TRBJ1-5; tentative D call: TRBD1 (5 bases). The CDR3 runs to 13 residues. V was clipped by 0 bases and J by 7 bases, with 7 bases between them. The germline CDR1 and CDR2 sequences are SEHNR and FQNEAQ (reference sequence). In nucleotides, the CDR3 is TGTGCCAGCAGCTTAGCGGGGGGACAGCCCCAGCATTTT. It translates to CASSLAGGQPQHF.

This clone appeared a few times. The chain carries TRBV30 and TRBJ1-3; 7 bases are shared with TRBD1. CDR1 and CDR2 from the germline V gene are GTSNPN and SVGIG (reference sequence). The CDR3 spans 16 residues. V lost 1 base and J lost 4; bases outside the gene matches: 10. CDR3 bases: TGTGCCTGGAGTGATGGGGACAGCGGAATGGGAAACACCATATATTTT. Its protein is CAWSDGDSGMGNTIYF.

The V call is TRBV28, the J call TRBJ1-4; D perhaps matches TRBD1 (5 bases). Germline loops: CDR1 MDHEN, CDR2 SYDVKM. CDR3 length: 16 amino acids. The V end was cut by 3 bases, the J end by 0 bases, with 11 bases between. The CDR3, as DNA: TGTGCCAGCAGTTTTCCAGGGTATGCAACTAATGAAAAACTGTTTTTT. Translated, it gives CASSFPGYATNEKLFF.

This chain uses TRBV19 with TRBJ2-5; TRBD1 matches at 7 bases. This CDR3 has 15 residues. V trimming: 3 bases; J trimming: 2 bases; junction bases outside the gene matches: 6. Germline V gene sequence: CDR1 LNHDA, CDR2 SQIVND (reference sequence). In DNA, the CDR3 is TGTGCCAGTAGTATCAGACAGGGTGGGCAAGAGACCCAGTACTTC. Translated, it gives CASSIRQGGQETQYF.

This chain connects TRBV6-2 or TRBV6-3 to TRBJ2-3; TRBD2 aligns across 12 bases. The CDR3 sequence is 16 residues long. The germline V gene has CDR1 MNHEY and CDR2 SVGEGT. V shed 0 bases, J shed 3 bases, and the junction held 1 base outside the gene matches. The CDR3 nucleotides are TGTGCCAGCAGTTACTCACTAGCGGGGGGAACAGATACGCAGTATTTT. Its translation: CASSYSLAGGTDTQYF.

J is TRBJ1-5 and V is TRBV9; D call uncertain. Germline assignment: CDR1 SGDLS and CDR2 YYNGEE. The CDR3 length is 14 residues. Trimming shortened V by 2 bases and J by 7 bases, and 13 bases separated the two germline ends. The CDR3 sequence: CASSVGVSGQPQHF. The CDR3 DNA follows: TGTGCCAGCAGCGTTGGTGTGTCGGGACAGCCCCAGCATTTT.

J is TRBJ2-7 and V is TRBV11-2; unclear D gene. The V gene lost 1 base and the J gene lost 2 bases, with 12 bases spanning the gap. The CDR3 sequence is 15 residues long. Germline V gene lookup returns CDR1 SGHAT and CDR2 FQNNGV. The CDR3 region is CASSLVGSPTYEQYF. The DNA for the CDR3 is TGTGCCAGCAGCTTAGTTGGCAGTCCGACCTACGAGCAGTACTTC.

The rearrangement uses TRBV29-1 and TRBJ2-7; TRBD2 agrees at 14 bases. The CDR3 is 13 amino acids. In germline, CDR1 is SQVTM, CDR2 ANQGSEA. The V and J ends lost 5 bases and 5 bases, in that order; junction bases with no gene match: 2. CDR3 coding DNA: TGCAGCGTTCGGACTAGCGGGAGGAACGAGCAGTACTTC. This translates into CSVRTSGRNEQYF.

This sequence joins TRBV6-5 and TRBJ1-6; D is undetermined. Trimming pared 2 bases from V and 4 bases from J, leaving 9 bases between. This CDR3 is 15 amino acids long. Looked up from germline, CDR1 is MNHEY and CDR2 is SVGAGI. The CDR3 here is CASSYGLLYNSPLHF. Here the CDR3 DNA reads TGTGCCAGCAGTTACGGGCTTCTTTATAATTCACCCCTCCACTTT.

Here the CDR3 DNA reads TGCGCCAGCAACCGGGACAGGGCAACCGGGGAGCTGTTTTTT. Its protein is CASNRDRATGELFF. This rearrangement joins TRBV5-1 to TRBJ2-2; 9 bases line up with TRBD1. The CDR3 extends over 14 amino acids. Germline values: CDR1 SGHRS, CDR2 YFSETQ. V lost 6 bases, J lost 5 bases, and 5 bases stayed unmatched.

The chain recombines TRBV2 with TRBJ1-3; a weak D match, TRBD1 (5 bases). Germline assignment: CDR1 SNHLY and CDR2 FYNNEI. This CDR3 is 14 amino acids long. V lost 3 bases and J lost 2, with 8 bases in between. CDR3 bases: TGTGCCAGCAGTGAGACAGTTGCTGGAAACACCATATATTTT. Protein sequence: CASSETVAGNTIYF.

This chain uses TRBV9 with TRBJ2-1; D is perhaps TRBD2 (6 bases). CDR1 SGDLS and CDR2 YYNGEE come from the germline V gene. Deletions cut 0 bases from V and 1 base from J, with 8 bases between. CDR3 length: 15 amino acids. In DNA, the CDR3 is TGTGCCAGCAGCGTAGACCGGGAGTCCTACAATGAGCAGTTCTTC. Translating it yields CASSVDRESYNEQFF.

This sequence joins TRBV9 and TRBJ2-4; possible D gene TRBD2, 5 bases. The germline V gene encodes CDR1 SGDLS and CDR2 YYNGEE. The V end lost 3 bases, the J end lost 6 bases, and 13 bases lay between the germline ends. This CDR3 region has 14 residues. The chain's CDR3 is CASSDFPDLNIQYF. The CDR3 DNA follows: TGTGCCAGCAGCGACTTCCCGGACTTAAACATTCAGTACTTC. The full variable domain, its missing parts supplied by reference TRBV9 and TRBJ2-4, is DSGVTQTPKHLITATGQRVTLRCSPRSGDLSVYWYQQSLDQGLQFLIQYYNGEERAKGNILERFSAQQFPDLHSELNLSSLELGDSALYFCASSDFPDLNIQYFGAGTRLSVL.

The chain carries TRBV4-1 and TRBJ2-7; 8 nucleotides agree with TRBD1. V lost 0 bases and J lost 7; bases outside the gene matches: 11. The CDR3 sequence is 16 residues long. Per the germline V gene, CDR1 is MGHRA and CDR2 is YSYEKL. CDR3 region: CASSQDRAGGLGEQYF. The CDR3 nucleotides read TGCGCCAGCAGCCAAGATAGGGCAGGGGGCCTGGGAGAGCAGTACTTC.

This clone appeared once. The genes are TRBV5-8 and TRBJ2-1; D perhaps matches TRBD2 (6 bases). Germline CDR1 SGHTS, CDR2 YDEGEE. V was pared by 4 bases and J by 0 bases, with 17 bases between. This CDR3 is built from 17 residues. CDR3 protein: CASSRLTSTSSYNEQFF. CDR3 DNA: TGTGCCAGCAGCCGCCTAACTAGCACGAGCTCCTACAATGAGCAGTTCTTC.

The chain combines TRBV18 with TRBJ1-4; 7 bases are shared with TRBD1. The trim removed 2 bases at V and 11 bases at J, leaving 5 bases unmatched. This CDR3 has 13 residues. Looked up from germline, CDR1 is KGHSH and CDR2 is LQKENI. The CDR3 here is CASSPLTGLKLFF. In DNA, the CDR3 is TGTGCCAGCTCACCATTGACAGGGTTGAAACTGTTTTTT. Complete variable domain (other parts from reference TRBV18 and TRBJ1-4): NAGVMQNPRHLVRRRGQEARLRCSPMKGHSHVYWYRQLPEEGLKFMVYLQKENIIDESGMPKERFSAEFPKEGPSILRIQQVVRGDSAAYFCASSPLTGLKLFFGSGTQLSVL.